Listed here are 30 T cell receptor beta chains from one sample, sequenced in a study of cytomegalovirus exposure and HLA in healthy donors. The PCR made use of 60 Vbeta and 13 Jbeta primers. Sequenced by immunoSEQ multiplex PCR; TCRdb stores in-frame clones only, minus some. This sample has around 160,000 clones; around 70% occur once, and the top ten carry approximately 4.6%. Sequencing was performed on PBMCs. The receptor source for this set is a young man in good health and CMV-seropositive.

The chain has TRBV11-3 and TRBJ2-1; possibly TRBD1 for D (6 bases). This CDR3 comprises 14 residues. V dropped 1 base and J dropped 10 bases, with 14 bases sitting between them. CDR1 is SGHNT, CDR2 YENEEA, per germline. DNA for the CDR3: TGTGCCAGCAGCTTAGTCGGACTCACAGGGGAGCAGTTCTTC. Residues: CASSLVGLTGEQFF.

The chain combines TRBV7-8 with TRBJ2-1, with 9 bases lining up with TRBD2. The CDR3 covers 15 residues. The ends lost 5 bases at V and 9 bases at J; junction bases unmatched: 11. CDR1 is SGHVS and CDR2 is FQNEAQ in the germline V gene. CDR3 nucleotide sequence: TGTGCCAGCAGCAAACTGACTAGCGGTGACAGTGAGCAGTTCTTC. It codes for CASSKLTSGDSEQFF.

The CDR3 DNA follows: TGTGCCAGCAGCCCCGGACACGAAAATTCACCCCTCCACTTT. It translates to CASSPGHENSPLHF. V gene TRBV6-5 combines with J gene TRBJ1-6; possibly TRBD1 for D (5 bases). The CDR3 covers 14 residues. The germline V gene encodes CDR1 MNHEY and CDR2 SVGAGI. V lost 6 bases and J 7 bases, leaving 13 bases between the germline ends.

Written as DNA, the CDR3 is TGCGCCAGCAGCTTGGCGGAGGCGAACACTGAAGCTTTCTTT. Protein: CASSLAEANTEAFF. The V gene is TRBV5-1, the J gene TRBJ1-1, with D unclear. The CDR3 extends over 14 amino acids. Germline loops: CDR1 SGHRS, CDR2 YFSETQ. The V end was cut by 0 bases, the J end by 1 base, with 7 bases between.

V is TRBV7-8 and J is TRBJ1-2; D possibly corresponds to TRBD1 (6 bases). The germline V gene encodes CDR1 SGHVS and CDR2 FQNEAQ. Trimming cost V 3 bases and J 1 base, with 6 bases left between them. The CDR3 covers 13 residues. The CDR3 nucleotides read TGTGCCAGCAGCTTGGACAGTAACTATGGCTACACCTTC. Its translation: CASSLDSNYGYTF.

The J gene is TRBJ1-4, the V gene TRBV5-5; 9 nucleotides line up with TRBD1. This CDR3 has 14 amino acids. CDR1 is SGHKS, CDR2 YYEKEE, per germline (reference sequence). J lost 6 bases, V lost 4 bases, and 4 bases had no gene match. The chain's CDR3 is CASSRTGGDEKLFF. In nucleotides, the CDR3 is TGTGCCAGCAGCCGAACAGGGGGCGATGAAAAACTGTTTTTT.

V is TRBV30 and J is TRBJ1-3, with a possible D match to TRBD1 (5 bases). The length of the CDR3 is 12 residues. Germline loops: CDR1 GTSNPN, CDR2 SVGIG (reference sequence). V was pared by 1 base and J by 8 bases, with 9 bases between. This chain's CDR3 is CAWSASRDTIYF. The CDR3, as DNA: TGTGCCTGGAGTGCAAGCAGGGACACCATATATTTT.

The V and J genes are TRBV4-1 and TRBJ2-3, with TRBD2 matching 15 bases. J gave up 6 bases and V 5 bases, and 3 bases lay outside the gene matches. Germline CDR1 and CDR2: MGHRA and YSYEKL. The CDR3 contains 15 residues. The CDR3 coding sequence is TGCGCCAGCAGCGGGACTAGCGGGGGGATGGATACGCAGTATTTT. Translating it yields CASSGTSGGMDTQYF.

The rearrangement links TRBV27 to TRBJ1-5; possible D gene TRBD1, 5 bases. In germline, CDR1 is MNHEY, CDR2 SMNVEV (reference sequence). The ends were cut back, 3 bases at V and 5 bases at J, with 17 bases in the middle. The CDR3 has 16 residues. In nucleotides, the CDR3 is TGTGCCAGCAGTTTGGAAGGGGTTGGAGAGGATCAGCCCCAGCATTTT. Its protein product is CASSLEGVGEDQPQHF.

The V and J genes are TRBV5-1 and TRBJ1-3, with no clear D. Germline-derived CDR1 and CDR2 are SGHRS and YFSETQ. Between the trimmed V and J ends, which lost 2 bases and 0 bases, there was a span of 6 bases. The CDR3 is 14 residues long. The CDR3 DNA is TGCGCCAGCAGCTTAACAGTCTCTGGAAACACCATATATTTT. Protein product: CASSLTVSGNTIYF.

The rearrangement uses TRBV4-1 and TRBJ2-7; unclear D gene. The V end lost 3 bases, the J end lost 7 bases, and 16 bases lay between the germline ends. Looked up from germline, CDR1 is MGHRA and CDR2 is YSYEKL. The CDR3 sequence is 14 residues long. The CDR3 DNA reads TGCGCCAGCAGCCAGACCCCGGGTGACGGGGAGCAGTACGTC. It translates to CASSQTPGDGEQYV.

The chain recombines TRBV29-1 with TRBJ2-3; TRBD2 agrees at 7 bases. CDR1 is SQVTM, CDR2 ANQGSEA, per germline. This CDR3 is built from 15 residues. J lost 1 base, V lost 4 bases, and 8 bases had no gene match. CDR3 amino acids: CSVGGKTSRTDTQYF. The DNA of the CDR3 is TGCAGCGTTGGGGGTAAGACTAGCCGCACAGATACGCAGTATTTT.

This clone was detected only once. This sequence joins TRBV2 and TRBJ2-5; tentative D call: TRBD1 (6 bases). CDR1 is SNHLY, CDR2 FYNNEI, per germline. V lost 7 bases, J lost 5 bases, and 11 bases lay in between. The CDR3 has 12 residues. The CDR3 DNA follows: TGTGCCAGCATTCAGGGGCTTGAGACCCAGTACTTC. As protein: CASIQGLETQYF.

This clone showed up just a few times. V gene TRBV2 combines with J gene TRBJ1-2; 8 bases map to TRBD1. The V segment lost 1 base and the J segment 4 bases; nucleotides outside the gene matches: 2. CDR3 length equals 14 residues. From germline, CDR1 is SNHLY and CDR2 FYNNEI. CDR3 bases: TGTGCCAGCAGTGAAGGGACAGGGACCTATGGCTACACCTTC. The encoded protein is CASSEGTGTYGYTF. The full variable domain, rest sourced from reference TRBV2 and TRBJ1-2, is EPEVTQTPSHQVTQMGQEVILRCVPISNHLYFYWYRQILGQKVEFLVSFYNNEISEKSEIFDDQFSVERPDGSNFTLKIRSTKLEDSAMYFCASSEGTGTYGYTFGSGTRLTVV.

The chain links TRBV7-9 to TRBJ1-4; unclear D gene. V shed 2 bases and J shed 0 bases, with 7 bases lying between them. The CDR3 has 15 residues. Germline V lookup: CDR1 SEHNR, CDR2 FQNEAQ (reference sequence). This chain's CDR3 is CASSLPASTNEKLFF. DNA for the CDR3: TGTGCCAGCAGCTTACCAGCGTCAACTAATGAAAAACTGTTTTTT.

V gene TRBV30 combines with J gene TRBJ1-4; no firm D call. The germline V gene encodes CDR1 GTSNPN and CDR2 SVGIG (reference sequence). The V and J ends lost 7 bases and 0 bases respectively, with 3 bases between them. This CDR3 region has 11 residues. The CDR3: CASATNEKLFF. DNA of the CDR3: TGTGCCTCCGCAACTAATGAAAAACTGTTTTTT. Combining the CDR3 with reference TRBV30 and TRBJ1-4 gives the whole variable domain SQTIHQWPATLVQPVGSPLSLECTVEGTSNPNLYWYRQAAGRGLQLLFYSVGIGQISSEVPQNLSASRPQDRQFILSSKKLLLSDSGFYLCASATNEKLFFGSGTQLSVL.

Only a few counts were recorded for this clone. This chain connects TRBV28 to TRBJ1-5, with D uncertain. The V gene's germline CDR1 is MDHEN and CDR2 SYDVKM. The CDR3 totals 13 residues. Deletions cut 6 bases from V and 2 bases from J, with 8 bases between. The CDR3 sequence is CASSTLRNQPQHF. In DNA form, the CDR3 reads TGTGCCAGCAGCACTCTCCGCAATCAGCCCCAGCATTTT.

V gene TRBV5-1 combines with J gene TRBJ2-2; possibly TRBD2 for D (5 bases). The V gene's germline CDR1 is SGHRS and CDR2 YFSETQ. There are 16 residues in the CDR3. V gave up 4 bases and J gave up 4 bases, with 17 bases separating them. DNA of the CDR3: TGCGCCAGCAGCGGGGTCACCGCCCGGGGCACCGGGGAGCTGTTTTTT. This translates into CASSGVTARGTGELFF.

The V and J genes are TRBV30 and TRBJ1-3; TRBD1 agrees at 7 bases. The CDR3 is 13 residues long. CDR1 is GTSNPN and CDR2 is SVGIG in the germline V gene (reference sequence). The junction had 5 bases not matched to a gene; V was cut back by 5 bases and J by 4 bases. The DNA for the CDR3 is TGTGCCTGGGTGCGGACAGGAGGAAACACCATATATTTT. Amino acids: CAWVRTGGNTIYF.

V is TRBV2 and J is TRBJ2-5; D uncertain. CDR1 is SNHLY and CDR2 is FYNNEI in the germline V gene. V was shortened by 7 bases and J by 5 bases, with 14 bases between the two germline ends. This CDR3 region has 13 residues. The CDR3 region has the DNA TGTGCCAGCAACGAGGTGGAGATGGAGACCCAGTACTTC. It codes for CASNEVEMETQYF.

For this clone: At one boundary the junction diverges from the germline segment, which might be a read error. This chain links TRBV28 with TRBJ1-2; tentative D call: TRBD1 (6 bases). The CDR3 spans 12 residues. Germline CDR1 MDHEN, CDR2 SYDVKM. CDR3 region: CASSSSTGSANF. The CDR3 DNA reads TGTGCCAGCAGTTCGTCGACAGGATCTGCCAACTTC.

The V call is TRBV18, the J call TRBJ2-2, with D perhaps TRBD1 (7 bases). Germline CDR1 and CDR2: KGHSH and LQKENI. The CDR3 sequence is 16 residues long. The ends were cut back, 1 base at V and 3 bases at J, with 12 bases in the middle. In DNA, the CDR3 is TGTGCCAGCTCACCACTGGCGGGGACAGACACCGGGGAGCTGTTTTTT. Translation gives CASSPLAGTDTGELFF. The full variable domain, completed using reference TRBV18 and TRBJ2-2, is NAGVMQNPRHLVRRRGQEARLRCSPMKGHSHVYWYRQLPEEGLKFMVYLQKENIIDESGMPKERFSAEFPKEGPSILRIQQVVRGDSAAYFCASSPLAGTDTGELFFGEGSRLTVL.

In nucleotides, the CDR3 is TGCGCCAGCAGCTTTACTAGCGGGGGCGGCGAGCAGTACGTC. It codes for CASSFTSGGGEQYV. The chain has TRBV5-1 and TRBJ2-7; 11 bases match TRBD2. After removal of 2 bases from V and 6 bases from J, the junction contained 4 bases not matched to a gene. CDR1 is SGHRS and CDR2 is YFSETQ in the germline V gene. There are 14 residues in the CDR3.

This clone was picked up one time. In DNA form, the CDR3 reads TGTGCTAGTGGTTTGGTAAGGGCAGGACAGGGAATAGCCTACGAGCAGTACGTC. Protein: CASGLVRAGQGIAYEQYV. V and J are TRBV12-5 and TRBJ2-7; 8 nucleotides match TRBD1. After removal of 0 bases from V and 2 bases from J, the junction contained 12 bases not matched to a gene. This CDR3 spans 18 amino acids. Germline CDR1 and CDR2: LGHNT and FRNRAP.

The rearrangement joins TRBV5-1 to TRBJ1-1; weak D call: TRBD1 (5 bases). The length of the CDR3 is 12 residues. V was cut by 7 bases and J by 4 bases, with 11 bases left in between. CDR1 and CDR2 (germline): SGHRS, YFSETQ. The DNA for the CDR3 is TGCGCCAGCGGAAGGGGTCTCACTGAAGCTTTCTTT. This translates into CASGRGLTEAFF.

The CDR3 loop reads CASSEDRNTEAFF. For the CDR3, the DNA is TGTGCCAGCAGTGAGGACAGAAACACTGAAGCTTTCTTT. V usage is TRBV2 and J usage is TRBJ1-1; D may be TRBD1 (6 bases). Germline V gene lookup returns CDR1 SNHLY and CDR2 FYNNEI. Trimming shortened V by 3 bases and J by 2 bases, and 7 bases separated the two germline ends. The CDR3 has 13 amino acids.

The chain's CDR3 is CAIRRGEAGNTIYF. The CDR3 DNA reads as TGTGCCATCAGACGGGGGGAAGCAGGAAACACCATATATTTT. The chain joins TRBV10-3 to TRBJ1-3, with D perhaps matching TRBD1 (5 bases). The CDR3 is 14 residues long. Germline V gives CDR1 ENHRY, CDR2 SYGVKD. V was shortened by 6 bases and J by 4 bases, with 13 bases between the two germline ends.

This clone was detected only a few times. The CDR3 here is CASKGTGIGWYEKLFF. The CDR3 DNA reads as TGTGCCAGTAAGGGTACAGGGATCGGCTGGTACGAAAAACTGTTTTTT. V is TRBV19 and J is TRBJ1-4; possible D gene TRBD1, 6 bases. Trimming pared 7 bases from V and 8 bases from J, leaving 23 bases between. The CDR3 contains 16 residues. Germline V gene lookup returns CDR1 LNHDA and CDR2 SQIVND (reference sequence).

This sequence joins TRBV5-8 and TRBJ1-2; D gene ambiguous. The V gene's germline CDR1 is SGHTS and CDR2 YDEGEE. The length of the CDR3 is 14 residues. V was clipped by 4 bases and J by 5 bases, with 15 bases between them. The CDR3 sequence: CASSVATFLYGYTF. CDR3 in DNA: TGTGCCAGCAGCGTAGCGACATTTTTATATGGCTACACCTTC.

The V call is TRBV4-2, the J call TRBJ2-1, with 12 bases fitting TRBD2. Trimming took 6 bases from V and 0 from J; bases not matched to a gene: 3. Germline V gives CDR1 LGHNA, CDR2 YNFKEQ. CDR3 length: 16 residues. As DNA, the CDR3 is TGTGCCAGCAGTCGACTAGCGGGGGCCTCCTACAATGAGCAGTTCTTC. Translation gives CASSRLAGASYNEQFF.